These T cell receptor beta chains were read from a single sample in a study of blood T cell repertoires in COVID-19. Assay used: immunoSEQ multiplex PCR; TCRdb lists only in-frame clones, some missing. Among 250,000 or so clones, approximately 80% were seen once, and the ten largest hold around 6.8%. The sample comprised peripheral blood. These receptors were obtained from a woman in her sixties with active or convalescent COVID-19. Both conserved end residues are part of each CDR3. A D gene is named only where the DNA matches it firmly. Only some rows state a clone size, as once, few, many or a class for expanded clones.

size	D	V	J	DNA	CDR3
.	.	TRBV28	TRBJ1-2	TGTGCCAGCAGTTCTCCGGGGGGAGGGTTCTATGGCTACACCTTC	CASSSPGGGFYGYTF
.	.	TRBV11-3	TRBJ2-5	TGTGCCAGCAGCGACGGACTGGGGACCCAGTACTTC	CASSDGLGTQYF
.	TRBD2	TRBV3-1/TRBV3-2	TRBJ2-1	TGTGCCAGCAGCCAAGATCGGACTAGCTCAAACGGTGATGAGCAGTTCTTC	CASSQDRTSSNGDEQFF
many	.	TRBV12-1	TRBJ1-5	TGTGCCAGCAGCCGTGGGTGCGGGAGCAATCAGCCCCAGCATTTT	CASSRGCGSNQPQHF
many	.	TRBV9	TRBJ1-2	TGTGCCAGCAGCGTAGATGGGGCGGATGGCTACACCTTC	CASSVDGADGYTF
many	TRBD1	TRBV5-1	TRBJ2-1	TGCGCCAGCAGCCTGGATATGGGACAGTACAATGAGCAGTTCTTC	CASSLDMGQYNEQFF
many	TRBD1	TRBV2	TRBJ1-5	TGTGCCAGCAGTTGGGGGTACAGGGGGGAGAATCAGCCCCAGCATTTT	CASSWGYRGENQPQHF
.	TRBD1	TRBV5-6	TRBJ1-1	TGTGCCAGCAGTTCGGGACAGGGGAGTTGGTTAACTGAAGCTTTCTTT	CASSSGQGSWLTEAFF
.	TRBD2	TRBV4-2	TRBJ2-1	TGTGCCAGCAGCCCCTCCGGGACTAGCGGTTACAATGAGCAGTTCTTC	CASSPSGTSGYNEQFF
.	.	TRBV27	TRBJ2-1	TGTGCCAGCAGTTTAGCGGCCTCCTACAATGAGCAGTTCTTC	CASSLAASYNEQFF
.	TRBD2	TRBV7-3	TRBJ2-5	TGTGCCAGCAGTACTAGCGGGAGGAAAGAGACCCAGTACTTC	CASSTSGRKETQYF
.	.	TRBV11-2	TRBJ1-5	TGTGCCAGCAGCTTAGACAGGGATCAGCCCCAGCATTTT	CASSLDRDQPQHF
.	TRBD2	TRBV6-1	TRBJ2-7	TGTGCCAGCAGTGATTCGGGACTAGCGGGAGGGGTCTACGAGCAGTACTTC	CASSDSGLAGGVYEQYF
.	TRBD1	TRBV11-2	TRBJ2-3	TGTGCCAGCAGCGCGAACAGGGGAGTGGGGACAGATACGCAGTATTTT	CASSANRGVGTDTQYF
once	.	TRBV5-1	TRBJ1-2	TGCGCCAGCAGCTTGGACCAGGGAACTGGCTACACCTTC	CASSLDQGTGYTF
few	.	TRBV3-1/TRBV3-2	TRBJ1-2	TGTGCCAGCAGCCAAGCGAGGGCGTCTGGCTACACCTTC	CASSQARASGYTF
.	.	TRBV29-1	TRBJ1-1	TGCAGCGTTGAAATTGGGGGAGGGAACACTGAAGCTTTCTTT	CSVEIGGGNTEAFF
.	.	TRBV19	TRBJ2-3	TGTGCCAGTAGTAGGAGAGGCTTAGATACGCAGTATTTT	CASSRRGLDTQYF
few	.	TRBV7-2	TRBJ2-2	TGTGCCAGCAGCTTAGGCGGGGGCTACCCGAACACCGGGGAGCTGTTTTTT	CASSLGGGYPNTGELFF
.	TRBD2	TRBV15	TRBJ2-1	TGTGCCACCAGCGGGACTAGCGGGAGGGGGAATGAGCAGTTCTTC	CATSGTSGRGNEQFF
.	.	TRBV12-3/TRBV12-4	TRBJ2-3	TGTGCCAGCAGTCTAACGGGAGATACGCAGTATTTT	CASSLTGDTQYF
few	.	TRBV19	TRBJ1-6	TGTGCCAGTAGGTGGGACTCCACCACGGATTCACCCCTCCACTTT	CASRWDSTTDSPLHF
.	TRBD2	TRBV3-1/TRBV3-2	TRBJ2-2	TGTGCCAGCAGCCGCGTTCTGGCGGGAGGGAACACCGGGGAGCTGTTTTTT	CASSRVLAGGNTGELFF
.	TRBD1	TRBV6-4	TRBJ1-2	TGTGCCAGCAGTCCGACAGGGGGTTATGGCTACACCTTC	CASSPTGGYGYTF
.	TRBD1	TRBV27	TRBJ1-1	TGTGCCAGCAGTTCCCTCGACAGGGGCGCGAACACTGAAGCTTTCTTT	CASSSLDRGANTEAFF
.	TRBD1	TRBV4-1	TRBJ1-3	TGCGCCAGCAGCCAAGTCGGACAGGGGACGAGCTCTGGAAACACCATATATTTT	CASSQVGQGTSSGNTIYF